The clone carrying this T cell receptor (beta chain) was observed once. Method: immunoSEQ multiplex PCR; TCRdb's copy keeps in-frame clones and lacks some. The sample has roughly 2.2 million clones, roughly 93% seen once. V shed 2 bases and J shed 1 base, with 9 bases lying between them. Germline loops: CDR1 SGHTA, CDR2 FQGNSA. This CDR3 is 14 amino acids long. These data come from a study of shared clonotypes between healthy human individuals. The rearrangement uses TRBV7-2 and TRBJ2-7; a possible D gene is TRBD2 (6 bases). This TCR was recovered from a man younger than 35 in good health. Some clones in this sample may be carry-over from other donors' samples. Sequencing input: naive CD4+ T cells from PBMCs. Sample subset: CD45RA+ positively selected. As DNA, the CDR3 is TGTGCCAGCAGCTTAAGGAGGGATTCCTACGAGCAGTACTTC. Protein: CASSLRRDSYEQYF.